This T cell receptor (beta chain) was found in a study of OX40 agonist ivuxolimab in advanced cancers. In the study overall: Given to patients was ivuxolimab, an agonistic anti-OX40 (CD134) antibody. People who had prior anti-PD-1, anti-PD-L1 or anti-CTLA-4 therapy could take part, and approximately 44% had some. Males comprised 82.7% of the group, whose mean age was approximately 61 years (range about 20 to 90).

The CDR3 sequence is 14 residues long. CDR1 SGHRS and CDR2 YFSETQ come from the germline V gene. The V and J ends lost 0 bases and 2 bases respectively, with 8 bases between them. Sampling times: baseline, cycle 4 day 1, cycle 7 day 1. Here immunoSEQ multiplex PCR was the method, and the copy in TCRdb shows in-frame clones only, minus some. The sample shows approximately 57,000 clones, nearly 90% of them seen only once. The clonotype comes from an adult with an advanced solid tumor such as melanoma, head and neck, liver or kidney cancer. This specimen consisted of CD4+ or CD8+ T cells sorted from blood, obtained in a trial of the OX40 agonist ivuxolimab. This chain joins TRBV5-1 and TRBJ1-1; D remains ambiguous. CDR3 sequence reads: CASSLEEGNTEAFF. CDR3 bases: TGCGCCAGCAGCTTGGAGGAGGGTAACACTGAAGCTTTCTTT.